The 26 T cell receptor beta chains below all came from one sample that was sequenced in a study of cytomegalovirus exposure and HLA in healthy donors. The PCR used 60 Vbeta and 13 Jbeta primers. Using immunoSEQ multiplex PCR, the repertoire was profiled, and TCRdb retains in-frame clones only, with some absent. The sample yields approximately 110,000 clones, roughly 15% seen once. Sequenced sample: PBMCs. Source of these receptors: a female donor in good health and CMV-seronegative.

There are a few counts of this clone. J is TRBJ1-2 and V is TRBV5-1, with 9 nucleotides matching TRBD1. This CDR3 comprises 16 residues. In germline, CDR1 is SGHRS, CDR2 YFSETQ. Trimming cost V 3 bases and J 6 bases; bases outside gene matches: 12. The chain's CDR3 is CASSSKPGQGIDGYTF. In DNA form, the CDR3 reads TGCGCCAGCAGCTCCAAACCGGGACAGGGAATTGATGGCTACACCTTC.

CDR3 loop: CASSLGVAGEETQYF. The CDR3 nucleotides read TGTGCCAGCAGCTTAGGAGTAGCGGGGGAAGAGACCCAGTACTTC. V gene TRBV11-3 combines with J gene TRBJ2-5; 9 bases line up with TRBD2. The V gene's germline CDR1 is SGHNT and CDR2 YENEEA. The CDR3 is made up of 15 amino acids. The J segment lost 3 bases and the V segment lost 1 base, leaving 3 bases of the junction unmatched.

The chain uses TRBV29-1 and TRBJ2-7; possible D gene TRBD2, 5 bases. CDR1 and CDR2 (germline): SQVTM, ANQGSEA. The CDR3 runs to 11 residues. Trimming took 3 bases from V and 4 from J, leaving 7 bases between them. The CDR3 protein is CSVDSGYEQYF. The CDR3 nucleotides read TGCAGCGTTGACTCGGGATACGAGCAGTACTTC.

The chain recombines TRBV18 with TRBJ1-1; 7 positions match TRBD1. Looked up from germline, CDR1 is KGHSH and CDR2 is LQKENI. CDR3 size: 15 residues. V was clipped by 4 bases and J by 1 base; unmatched bases: 6. The CDR3 here is CASSRRDRSNTEAFF. In nucleotides, the CDR3 is TGTGCCAGCTCACGCCGGGACAGATCGAACACTGAAGCTTTCTTT.

This clone was found a few times. The chain combines TRBV10-3 with TRBJ1-5, with a possible D match to TRBD1 (5 bases). The germline CDR1 and CDR2 sequences are ENHRY and SYGVKD. V lost 6 bases to trimming and J lost 6 bases, with 15 bases between them. CDR3 size: 14 residues. The CDR3 region has the DNA TGTGCCATCAGCCCCGACCAGGGATTTCAGCCCCAGCATTTT. It translates to CAISPDQGFQPQHF.

The chain links TRBV28 to TRBJ2-7; D perhaps matches TRBD1 (6 bases). Deletions cut 11 bases from V and 0 bases from J, with 14 bases between. The CDR3 has 13 residues. Germline-derived CDR1 and CDR2 are MDHEN and SYDVKM. The CDR3, as DNA: TGTGCCGTCAGGGACATTTACTCCTACGAGCAGTACTTC. It specifies CAVRDIYSYEQYF.

Comments on this clone: Germline and junction disagree at one end, which may indicate a read error. V gene TRBV7-7 combines with J gene TRBJ2-7; D gene unclear. Germline lookup yields CDR1 SSHAT and CDR2 FNYEAQ (reference sequence). The CDR3 is 13 amino acids. This CDR3 reads CASSLSRATEQYF. CDR3 in DNA: TGTGCTAGCAGCTTGTCTAGAGCCACCGAGCAGTACTTC.

This chain joins TRBV7-9 and TRBJ2-1; D is uncertain. The germline V gene encodes CDR1 SEHNR and CDR2 FQNEAQ (reference sequence). The CDR3 sequence is 14 residues long. The V end was cut by 1 base, the J end by 0 bases, with 4 bases between. The CDR3: CASSLGSSYNEQFF. The CDR3 bases are TGTGCCAGCAGCTTAGGGAGCTCCTACAATGAGCAGTTCTTC.

The V and J genes are TRBV7-9 and TRBJ1-1; 12 nucleotides match TRBD1. V gave up 5 bases and J gave up 5 bases; unmatched junction bases: 18. The CDR3 runs to 19 residues. The V gene's germline CDR1 is SEHNR and CDR2 FQNEAQ (reference sequence). The CDR3 here is CASSPLGGTGGGPGTEAFF. The CDR3 nucleotides read TGTGCCAGCAGCCCGTTGGGCGGGACAGGGGGCGGGCCGGGGACTGAAGCTTTCTTT.

The rearrangement links TRBV5-4 to TRBJ2-5, with 9 bases identical to TRBD1. V lost 0 bases, J lost 0 bases, and 3 bases stayed unmatched. Per germline, CDR1 SGHNT and CDR2 YYREEE (reference sequence). The CDR3 runs 16 residues. CDR3 sequence reads: CASSLETGGYQETQYF. The CDR3 coding sequence is TGTGCCAGCAGCTTGGAGACAGGGGGGTACCAAGAGACCCAGTACTTC.

The chain has TRBV5-1 and TRBJ2-1; 10 nucleotides agree with TRBD1. The length of the CDR3 is 15 residues. Germline loops: CDR1 SGHRS, CDR2 YFSETQ. The V gene end was trimmed by 4 bases and the J gene end by 8 bases; junction bases not matched to a gene: 9. DNA for the CDR3: TGCGCCAGCAGCCCTTCGACAGGGGGCAGGGATGAGCAGTTCTTC. This encodes CASSPSTGGRDEQFF.

In this sample, this clone turned up a few times. This chain uses TRBV9 with TRBJ1-4; D is ambiguous. Trimming pared 0 bases from V and 8 bases from J, leaving 14 bases between. From germline, CDR1 is SGDLS and CDR2 YYNGEE. This CDR3 spans 15 amino acids. Written as DNA, the CDR3 is TGTGCCAGCAGCGTAGCTTCGGGGTTCAGCGAAAAACTGTTTTTT. Translation: CASSVASGFSEKLFF.

The sample holds a few counts of this clone. V and J are TRBV7-9 and TRBJ1-5; D unclear. The CDR3 contains 15 residues. V lost 4 bases and J lost 0, with 10 bases in between. Germline CDR1 SEHNR, CDR2 FQNEAQ (reference sequence). In nucleotides, the CDR3 is TGTGCCAGCAGCTCCCTAGGTAATAGCAATCAGCCCCAGCATTTT. Protein: CASSSLGNSNQPQHF.

The chain employs TRBV6-5 and TRBJ2-6; no clear D. Germline CDR1 MNHEY, CDR2 SVGAGI. There are 14 residues in the CDR3. V was cut by 6 bases and J by 0 bases, with 6 bases left in between. The CDR3 loop reads CASSRYSGANVLTF. CDR3 nucleotide sequence: TGTGCCAGCAGCCGTTACTCTGGGGCCAACGTCCTGACTTTC.

V gene TRBV18 combines with J gene TRBJ1-1; 8 nucleotides line up with TRBD1. Germline values: CDR1 KGHSH, CDR2 LQKENI. J lost 4 bases, V lost 2 bases, and 9 bases had no gene match. The CDR3 length is 16 residues. The CDR3 DNA reads as TGTGCCAGCTCACCAACCCAGGGGGCGAAAGGCACTGAAGCTTTCTTT. Translation gives CASSPTQGAKGTEAFF. The full variable domain, rest sourced from reference TRBV18 and TRBJ1-1, is NAGVMQNPRHLVRRRGQEARLRCSPMKGHSHVYWYRQLPEEGLKFMVYLQKENIIDESGMPKERFSAEFPKEGPSILRIQQVVRGDSAAYFCASSPTQGAKGTEAFFGQGTRLTVV.

This clone was observed a few times. The rearrangement links TRBV7-9 to TRBJ1-1; maybe TRBD1 (6 bases). The CDR3 is 16 amino acids. Germline V lookup: CDR1 SEHNR, CDR2 FQNEAQ (reference sequence). The V end was cut by 5 bases, the J end by 2 bases, with 18 bases between. The CDR3 sequence: CASSPLVRTANTEAFF. The CDR3 DNA reads TGTGCCAGCAGCCCCTTAGTACGGACAGCTAACACTGAAGCTTTCTTT.

Note on this clone: At one boundary the junction diverges from the germline segment, which might be a read error. The genes are TRBV2 and TRBJ1-6; D unclear. The CDR3 covers 15 residues. Per the germline V gene, CDR1 is SNHLY and CDR2 is FYNNEI. The CDR3 DNA reads TGTGCCAGCATTCCCACCCCACGGTCGATGAGTTCCCTCAACTTT. Translation: CASIPTPRSMSSLNF. The full variable domain, with the rest looked up from reference TRBV2 and TRBJ1-6, is EPEVTQTPSHQVTQMGQEVILRCVPISNHLYFYWYRQILGQKVEFLVSFYNNEISEKSEIFDDQFSVERPDGSNFTLKIRSTKLEDSAMYFCASIPTPRSMSSLNFGNGTRLTVT.

V is TRBV2 and J is TRBJ2-1; no reliable D call. The V gene's germline CDR1 is SNHLY and CDR2 FYNNEI. The CDR3 sequence is 15 residues long. With 3 bases removed from V and 6 bases from J, the gap between germline ends came to 15 bases. The CDR3 sequence: CASSELRQLSNEQFF. The CDR3 DNA is TGTGCCAGCAGTGAGCTGAGGCAGCTGAGCAATGAGCAGTTCTTC.

The V call is TRBV7-2, the J call TRBJ2-7, with 7 bases fitting TRBD1. Germline V CDR1 and CDR2: SGHTA, FQGNSA. V lost 5 bases and J lost 4; bases outside the gene matches: 20. The length of the CDR3 is 18 residues. The CDR3, as DNA: TGTGCCAGCAGCCATTTACCCCCCGACAGGGCGGGTGCGTACGAGCAGTACTTC. This codes for CASSHLPPDRAGAYEQYF.

The chain employs TRBV1 and TRBJ2-1; the D segment call TRBD2 is taken from the table without a DNA check. TRBV1 has pseudogene status. The CDR3 length is 16 residues. CDR3 region: CTSSQALGGGGTGQFF. CDR3 DNA: TGCACCAGCAGCCAGGCTTTGGGCGGGGGGGGGACAGGGCAGTTCTTC.

The chain links TRBV29-1 to TRBJ2-1; TRBD1 is a possible D gene (6 bases). This CDR3 spans 15 amino acids. The germline CDR1 and CDR2 sequences are SQVTM and ANQGSEA. Trimming took off 2 bases at V and 9 bases at J, with 20 bases between the two ends. CDR3 coding DNA: TGCAGCGTTGAAAGGGTTGGACAGCGCCGAGGTGAGCAGTTCTTC. It translates to CSVERVGQRRGEQFF.

This clone was detected a few times. This chain joins TRBV29-1 and TRBJ1-1; D gene unclear. The V gene lost 7 bases and the J gene lost 6 bases, with 15 bases spanning the gap. The CDR3 is 12 amino acids. Germline V gene sequence: CDR1 SQVTM, CDR2 ANQGSEA. Here the CDR3 DNA reads TGCAGCGCCGAACCGGTGGGCGCTGAAGCTTTCTTT. It is translated as CSAEPVGAEAFF.

The V and J genes are TRBV11-2 and TRBJ2-2, with 11 bases matching TRBD2. Germline V CDR1 and CDR2: SGHAT, FQNNGV. CDR3 size: 18 residues. V lost 3 bases and J lost 5; bases outside the gene matches: 11. DNA for the CDR3: TGTGCCAGCAGCTTCCCGACTAGCGGGACCGTTTCGACCGGGGAGCTGTTTTTT. Residues: CASSFPTSGTVSTGELFF.

This clone showed up just a few times. The chain combines TRBV2 with TRBJ1-6, with a weak D call TRBD1 (6 bases). The length of the CDR3 is 16 residues. V shed 6 bases and J shed 0 bases, with 12 bases lying between them. The germline gives CDR1 SNHLY, CDR2 FYNNEI. The CDR3 sequence is CASSAQGTSYNSPLHF. As DNA, the CDR3 is TGTGCCAGCAGCGCACAGGGAACCTCCTATAATTCACCCCTCCACTTT.

This clone occurred a few times. V and J are TRBV6-5 and TRBJ2-7; TRBD1 agrees at 7 bases. The CDR3 spans 13 residues. After removal of 8 bases from V and 2 bases from J, the junction contained 6 bases not matched to a gene. Germline values: CDR1 MNHEY, CDR2 SVGAGI. CDR3 sequence reads: CASGGTATYEQYF. In DNA form, the CDR3 reads TGTGCCAGCGGTGGGACAGCGACCTACGAGCAGTACTTC.

V and J are TRBV6-1 and TRBJ1-2; 9 nucleotides line up with TRBD1. V was pared by 1 base and J by 5 bases, with 5 bases of the junction left unmatched. The CDR3 is 15 amino acids. In germline, CDR1 is MNHNS, CDR2 SASEGT. CDR3 nucleotide sequence: TGTGCCAGCAGTGAAGAGGGGACAGGGCGGTATGGCTACACCTTC. It is translated as CASSEEGTGRYGYTF.